This TCR beta chain was observed in a study of Graves' ophthalmopathy and Graves' hyperthyroidism. Study in general: Before any treatment, peripheral blood was taken at the initial diagnosis.

This clonotype was found many times. Beta-chain TCR CDR3 regions were amplified from RNA transcripts. An initial RT-PCR round employing HTBI primers preceded a second-round multiplex PCR. TCRdb passed the multiplex PCR reads through MiXCR, listing each CDR3 protein once. The table records about 390,000 distinct CDR3 sequences, 15% of them present only once. V lost 4 bases to trimming and J lost 4 bases, with 11 bases between them. The CDR3 is 14 amino acids. Per the germline V gene, CDR1 is SGHTA and CDR2 is FQGNSA. Out of about 10 ml of fresh peripheral blood, PBMCs were obtained. Sequencing was done on a sample of peripheral blood. The receptor was isolated from a woman under 30 with stable Graves' hyperthyroidism. The chain is built from TRBV7-2 and TRBJ1-3; possible D gene TRBD1, 6 bases. The CDR3 DNA follows: TGTGCCAGCAGCTCCCAGGGGCCCGGAAACACCATATATTTT. It codes for CASSSQGPGNTIYF.